This passage covers 4 T cell receptor beta chains from one sample sequenced in a study of T cell changes during pregnancy in multiple sclerosis. Measured with immunoSEQ multiplex PCR; TCRdb has only the in-frame clones, and not every one. This table holds approximately 66,000 clones, roughly 90% found once. The specimen comprised CD8+ T cells from peripheral blood mononuclear cells, sampled before pregnancy. Receptors were obtained from a female donor with multiple sclerosis, enrolled in a pregnancy study.

The chain employs TRBV6-4 and TRBJ2-1, with no clear D. The germline gives CDR1 MRHNA, CDR2 SNTAGT. CDR3 length equals 14 residues. With 2 bases removed from V and 2 bases from J, the gap between germline ends came to 7 bases. CDR3 residues: CASSDGPTYNEQFF. CDR3 sequence (DNA): TGTGCCAGCAGTGACGGCCCCACCTACAATGAGCAGTTCTTC.

The chain combines TRBV11-2 with TRBJ1-1; unclear D gene. The V gene lost 2 bases and the J gene lost 0 bases, with 7 bases spanning the gap. Per germline, CDR1 SGHAT and CDR2 FQNNGV. This CDR3 comprises 14 residues. The CDR3 protein is CASSLMGMNTEAFF. The CDR3 DNA reads as TGTGCCAGCAGCTTAATGGGCATGAACACTGAAGCTTTCTTT.

CDR3 in DNA: TGTGCCAGCAGCCTGCAAATCGGGGGGGAGGCAGATACGCAGTATTTT. It yields the protein CASSLQIGGEADTQYF. This chain uses TRBV4-2 with TRBJ2-3; 8 bases fit TRBD2. J gave up 4 bases and V 4 bases, and 10 bases lay outside the gene matches. The CDR3 totals 16 residues. CDR1 and CDR2 from the germline V gene are LGHNA and YNFKEQ.

A single count supports this clone. V and J are TRBV5-1 and TRBJ1-1, with 7 positions matching TRBD1. The trim removed 4 bases at V and 3 bases at J, leaving 9 bases unmatched. This CDR3 is built from 15 residues. The V gene's germline CDR1 is SGHRS and CDR2 YFSETQ. The CDR3 DNA reads as TGCGCCAGCAGCCGAACAGGGCAGGGGGACACTGAAGCTTTCTTT. As protein: CASSRTGQGDTEAFF.